These 16 T cell receptor beta chains originate from one sample sequenced in a study of CD8+ T cells in alopecia areata. RNA extraction and reverse transcription yielded cDNA as sequencing template. Generated by immunoSEQ multiplex PCR, the TCRdb table keeps only in-frame clones and is missing some. The sample includes about 270,000 clones, around three fifths seen only once; the top ten take 0.93%. The sample's treatment: oral pan-JAK inhibitor, 5-10 mg twice daily. The sample here was CD4+ T cells sorted from blood, taken around week 52, from a patient treated with tofacitinib. These receptors all come from a human donor with alopecia areata.

The V gene is TRBV7-2, the J gene TRBJ1-2; TRBD1 matches 12 bases. The CDR3 spans 18 residues. Germline V gene sequence: CDR1 SGHTA, CDR2 FQGNSA. After removal of 4 bases from V and 4 bases from J, the junction contained 13 bases not matched to a gene. The CDR3 DNA is TGTGCCAGCAGCTCGCACCCGGGACAGGGGGCGCGTGGCTATGGCTACACCTTC. Protein: CASSSHPGQGARGYGYTF.

The chain joins TRBV5-1 to TRBJ1-1; D unclear. This CDR3 is 15 amino acids long. Trimming pared 1 base from V and 1 base from J, leaving 11 bases between. The germline gives CDR1 SGHRS, CDR2 YFSETQ. The CDR3 region is CASSLRLLGNTEAFF. CDR3 nucleotides: TGCGCCAGCAGCTTGAGACTGTTGGGGAACACTGAAGCTTTCTTT. Complete variable domain (other parts from reference TRBV5-1 and TRBJ1-1): KAGVTQTPRYLIKTRGQQVTLSCSPISGHRSVSWYQQTPGQGLQFLFEYFSETQRNKGNFPGRFSGRQFSNSRSEMNVSTLELGDSALYLCASSLRLLGNTEAFFGQGTRLTVV.

This clone was counted a few times. As DNA, the CDR3 is TGTGCCGCCTCAGGATCCGGCTATGGCTACACCTTC. Translating gives CAASGSGYGYTF. The genes are TRBV10-3 and TRBJ1-2; D ambiguous. The CDR3 totals 12 residues. Per germline, CDR1 ENHRY and CDR2 SYGVKD. Trimming took 11 bases from V and 4 from J, leaving 14 bases between them.

This clone has only a few counts. The genes are TRBV18 and TRBJ2-3; D may be TRBD2 (7 bases). Germline assignment: CDR1 KGHSH and CDR2 LQKENI. The CDR3 length is 15 residues. Trimming pared 3 bases from V and 4 bases from J, leaving 14 bases between. CDR3 DNA sequence: TGTGCCAGCTCACCTCCCAGGGGAGGGCCAGATACGCAGTATTTT. Its protein is CASSPPRGGPDTQYF.

This clone was recorded a few times. J is TRBJ2-1 and V is TRBV19, with D uncertain. The CDR3 covers 13 residues. V was pared by 3 bases and J by 3 bases, with 6 bases between. Germline CDR1 and CDR2: LNHDA and SQIVND (reference sequence). The CDR3 DNA sequence: TGTGCCAGTAGTATTGGCAACTACAATGAGCAGTTCTTC. Translation: CASSIGNYNEQFF.

V and J are TRBV10-3 and TRBJ2-6; 7 bases fit TRBD1. Germline CDR1 ENHRY, CDR2 SYGVKD. The CDR3 runs to 14 residues. V was clipped by 9 bases and J by 2 bases; unmatched bases: 4. In DNA, the CDR3 is TGTGCCATGACAGGGCAGGCTGGGGCCAACGTCCTGACTTTC. Translation gives CAMTGQAGANVLTF.

In its sample, this clone was seen a few times. The chain combines TRBV30 with TRBJ2-7; the match to TRBD2 covers 9 bases. Germline V gene sequence: CDR1 GTSNPN, CDR2 SVGIG (reference sequence). CDR3 length: 16 residues. Trimming took 5 bases from V and 6 from J; bases not matched to a gene: 17. The CDR3 reads CAWARGSGGNSPEQYF. CDR3 bases: TGTGCCTGGGCCCGGGGAAGCGGGGGGAACTCTCCCGAGCAGTACTTC.

The chain couples TRBV30 to TRBJ1-3; 10 bases align to TRBD1. From germline, CDR1 is GTSNPN and CDR2 SVGIG (reference sequence). The CDR3 is 13 residues long. V was clipped by 3 bases and J by 8 bases; unmatched bases: 4. Written as DNA, the CDR3 is TGTGCCTGGAGCTCGGGGACAGGGGACACCATATATTTT. This encodes CAWSSGTGDTIYF.

This chain joins TRBV19 and TRBJ2-3; TRBD1 is a possible D gene (6 bases). Germline V gene sequence: CDR1 LNHDA, CDR2 SQIVND (reference sequence). V gave up 6 bases and J gave up 2 bases, with 12 bases separating them. The CDR3 length is 14 residues. CDR3 sequence: CASSKDRSTDTQYF. CDR3 DNA: TGTGCCAGTAGCAAAGACAGGTCCACAGATACGCAGTATTTT.

On this clone: The identical CDR3 is also encoded by other nucleotide sequences in the sample. V usage is TRBV30 and J usage is TRBJ2-2; D is possibly TRBD2 (5 bases). Per the germline V gene, CDR1 is GTSNPN and CDR2 is SVGIG (reference sequence). V was trimmed by 1 base and J by 2 bases, leaving 5 bases between them. This CDR3 is built from 13 residues. This chain's CDR3 is CAWSGTNTGELFF. The CDR3 bases are TGTGCCTGGAGTGGGACTAACACCGGGGAGCTGTTTTTT.

In its sample, this clone was seen once. The chain couples TRBV5-1 to TRBJ2-5; the D gene is possibly TRBD1 (6 bases). CDR3 length: 14 residues. V lost 3 bases to trimming and J lost 1 base, with 10 bases between them. Germline V lookup: CDR1 SGHRS, CDR2 YFSETQ. The CDR3, as DNA: TGCGCCAGCAGCTCGCTGACAGGCCAAGAGACCCAGTACTTC. Its protein is CASSSLTGQETQYF.

The DNA for the CDR3 is TGCAGCGCCGGGACAGGGTCAAATACGCAGTATTTT. This codes for CSAGTGSNTQYF. V usage is TRBV29-1 and J usage is TRBJ2-3, with 9 bases matching TRBD1. The CDR3 length is 12 residues. From germline, CDR1 is SQVTM and CDR2 ANQGSEA. Trimming removed 7 bases from V and 7 bases from J; junction bases left unmatched: 6.

The chain combines TRBV7-2 with TRBJ2-5; no reliable D call. CDR1 and CDR2 from the germline V gene are SGHTA and FQGNSA. Trimming pared 8 bases from V and 7 bases from J, leaving 17 bases between. The length of the CDR3 is 13 residues. CDR3 nucleotides: TGTGCCAGCCAACCTGGATCTGGGGTGACCCAGTACTTC. It codes for CASQPGSGVTQYF.

The gene calls are TRBV7-8 and TRBJ2-2, with D possibly called TRBD1 or TRBD2 (7 bases each). Trimming took off 5 bases at V and 5 bases at J, with 18 bases between the two ends. The length of the CDR3 is 16 residues. Germline-derived CDR1 and CDR2 are SGHVS and FQNEAQ. Here the CDR3 DNA reads TGTGCCAGCAGCCAAGGCTCCAGGGGGGGTACCGGGGAGCTGTTTTTT. It encodes CASSQGSRGGTGELFF.

Only a few counts were recorded for this clone. In the same sample, other DNA sequences code for this CDR3. The rearrangement uses TRBV7-9 and TRBJ2-2, with no clear D. The CDR3 sequence is 13 residues long. CDR1 SEHNR and CDR2 FQNEAQ come from the germline V gene (reference sequence). The V end lost 1 base, the J end lost 4 bases, and 4 bases lay between the germline ends. The CDR3 DNA reads TGTGCCAGCAGCTTAGGAGGCACCGGGGAGCTGTTTTTT. Its translation: CASSLGGTGELFF.

The chain joins TRBV2 to TRBJ1-3; 7 bases align to TRBD1. The trim removed 3 bases at V and 3 bases at J, leaving 11 bases unmatched. Germline V gene lookup returns CDR1 SNHLY and CDR2 FYNNEI. The CDR3 covers 17 residues. The CDR3 protein is CASSDIGTVDFGNTIYF. The CDR3 nucleotides read TGTGCCAGCAGTGACATTGGGACAGTCGATTTTGGAAACACCATATATTTT.